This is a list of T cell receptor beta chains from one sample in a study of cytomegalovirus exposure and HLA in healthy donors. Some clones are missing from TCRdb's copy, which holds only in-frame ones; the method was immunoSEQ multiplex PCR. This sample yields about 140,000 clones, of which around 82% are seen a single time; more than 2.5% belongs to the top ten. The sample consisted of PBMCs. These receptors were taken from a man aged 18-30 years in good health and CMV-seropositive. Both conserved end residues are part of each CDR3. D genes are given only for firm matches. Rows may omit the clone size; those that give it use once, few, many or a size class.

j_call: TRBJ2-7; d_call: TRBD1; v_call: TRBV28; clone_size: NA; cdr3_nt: TGTGCCAGCAGAGACAGGGGGCTCTACGAGCAGTACTTC; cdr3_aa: CASRDRGLYEQYF
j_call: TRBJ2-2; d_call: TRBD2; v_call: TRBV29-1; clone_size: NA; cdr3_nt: TGCACAATTAGCGGGACTCCTTCTAGCCCGAACACCGGGGAGCTGTTTTTT; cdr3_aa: CTISGTPSSPNTGELFF
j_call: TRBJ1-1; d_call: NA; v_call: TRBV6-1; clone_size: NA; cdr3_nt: TGTGCCAGCAGTTATCCTGGGGCGGTAGCTTTCTTT; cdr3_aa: CASSYPGAVAFF
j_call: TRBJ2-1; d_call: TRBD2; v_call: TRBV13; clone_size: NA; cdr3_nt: TGTGCCAGCAGCTCTTTAGCGGGAGGCCCGACGGCGTACAATGAGCAGTTCTTC; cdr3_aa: CASSSLAGGPTAYNEQFF
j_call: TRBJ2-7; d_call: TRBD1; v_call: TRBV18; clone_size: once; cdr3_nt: TGTGCCAGCTCACCACGTTGGGACAGCTCCTACGAGCAGTACTTC; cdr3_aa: CASSPRWDSSYEQYF
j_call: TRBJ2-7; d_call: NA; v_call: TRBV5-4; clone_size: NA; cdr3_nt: TGTGCCAGCAGCCAGAGGGGAGGGGGGTACAACGAGCAGTACTTC; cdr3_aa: CASSQRGGGYNEQYF
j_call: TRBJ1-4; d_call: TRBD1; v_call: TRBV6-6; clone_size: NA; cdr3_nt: TGTGCCAGCAGTTACGAGGGGGCGAGTAATGAAAAACTGTTTTTT; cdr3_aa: CASSYEGASNEKLFF
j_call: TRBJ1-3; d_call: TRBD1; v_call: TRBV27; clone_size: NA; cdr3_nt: TGTGCCAGCAGTTTAGGCAGGGGGCGAGACACCATATATTTT; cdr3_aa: CASSLGRGRDTIYF
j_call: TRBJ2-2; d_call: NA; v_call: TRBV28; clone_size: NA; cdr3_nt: TGTGCCAGCAGTTTAGGTCGGGGGTTGGGAAGGACCGGGGAGCTGTTCTTT; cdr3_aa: CASSLGRGLGRTGELFF
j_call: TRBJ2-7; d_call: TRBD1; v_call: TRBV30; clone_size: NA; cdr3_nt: TGTGCCTGGAGGAACCAGGACAGGGCAAACGAGCAGTACTTC; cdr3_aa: CAWRNQDRANEQYF
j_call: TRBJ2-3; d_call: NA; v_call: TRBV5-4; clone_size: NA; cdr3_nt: TGTGCCAGCAGCTTGGAGGCGGATTTGTCAGATACGCAGTATTTT; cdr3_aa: CASSLEADLSDTQYF
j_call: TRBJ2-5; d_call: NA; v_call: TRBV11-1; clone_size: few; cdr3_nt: TGTGCCAGCAGCCCTACCCCGGGGGTGTACCAAGAGACCCAGTACTTC; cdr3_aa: CASSPTPGVYQETQYF
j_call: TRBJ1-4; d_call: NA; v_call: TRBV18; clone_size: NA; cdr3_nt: TGTGCCAGCTCACTATCGGTTGCAACTAATGAAAAACTGTTTTTT; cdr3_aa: CASSLSVATNEKLFF
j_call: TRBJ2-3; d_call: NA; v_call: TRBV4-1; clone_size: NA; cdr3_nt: TGCGCCAGCAGCCAAGTCCGGAGCCCAGATACGCAGTATTTT; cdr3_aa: CASSQVRSPDTQYF
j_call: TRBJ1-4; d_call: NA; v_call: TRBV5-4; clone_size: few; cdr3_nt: TGTGCCAGCAGCTTAGGGGGTACAGCAAATGAAAAACTGTTTTTT; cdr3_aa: CASSLGGTANEKLFF
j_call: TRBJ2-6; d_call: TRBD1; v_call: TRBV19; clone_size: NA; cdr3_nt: TGTGCCAGTAGAGTACGGGGACAGGGTTACTCGGGGGCCAACGTCCTGACTTTC; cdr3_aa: CASRVRGQGYSGANVLTF
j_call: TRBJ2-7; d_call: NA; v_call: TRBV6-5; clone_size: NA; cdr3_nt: TGTGCCAGCAGTTACTCTGCAGGGGGGTACTACGAGCAGTACTTC; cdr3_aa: CASSYSAGGYYEQYF
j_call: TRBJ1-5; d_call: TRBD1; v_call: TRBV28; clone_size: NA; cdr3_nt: TGTGCCAGCAGATTCACTCGACAGGGGGCAGGGCAGCCCCAGCATTTT; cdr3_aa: CASRFTRQGAGQPQHF
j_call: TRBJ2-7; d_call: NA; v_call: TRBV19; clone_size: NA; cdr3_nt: TGTGCCAGTAGTATCCCCGACAGCTACGAGCAGTACTTC; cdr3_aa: CASSIPDSYEQYF
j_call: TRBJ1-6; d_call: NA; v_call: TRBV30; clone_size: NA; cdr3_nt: TGTGCCTGGAGTGCTCAGGATAATTCACCCCTCCACTTT; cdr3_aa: CAWSAQDNSPLHF
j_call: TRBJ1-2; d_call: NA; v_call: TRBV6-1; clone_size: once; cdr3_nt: TGTGCCAGCAGTCCCTCTAGTTCGGGGGGCTACACCTTC; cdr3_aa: CASSPSSSGGYTF
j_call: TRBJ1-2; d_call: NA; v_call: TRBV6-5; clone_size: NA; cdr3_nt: TGTGCCAGCCGCACGGCTACAGGGAACAAAATCGACACCTTC; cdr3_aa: CASRTATGNKIDTF
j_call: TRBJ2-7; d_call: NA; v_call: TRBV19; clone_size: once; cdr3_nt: TGTGCCAGTAGTATCGAGGGGACAACCTACGAGCAGTACTTC; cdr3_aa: CASSIEGTTYEQYF
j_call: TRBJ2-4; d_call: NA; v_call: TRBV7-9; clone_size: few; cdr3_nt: TGTGCCAGCAGCTTAGGGCCTCAGGGGGCCAAAAACATTCAGTACTTC; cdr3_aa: CASSLGPQGAKNIQYF
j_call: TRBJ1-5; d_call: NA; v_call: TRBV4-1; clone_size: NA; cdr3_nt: TGCGCCAGCAGCCAGGGCCAGGGGTATAGCAATCAGCCCCAGCATTTT; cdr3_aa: CASSQGQGYSNQPQHF